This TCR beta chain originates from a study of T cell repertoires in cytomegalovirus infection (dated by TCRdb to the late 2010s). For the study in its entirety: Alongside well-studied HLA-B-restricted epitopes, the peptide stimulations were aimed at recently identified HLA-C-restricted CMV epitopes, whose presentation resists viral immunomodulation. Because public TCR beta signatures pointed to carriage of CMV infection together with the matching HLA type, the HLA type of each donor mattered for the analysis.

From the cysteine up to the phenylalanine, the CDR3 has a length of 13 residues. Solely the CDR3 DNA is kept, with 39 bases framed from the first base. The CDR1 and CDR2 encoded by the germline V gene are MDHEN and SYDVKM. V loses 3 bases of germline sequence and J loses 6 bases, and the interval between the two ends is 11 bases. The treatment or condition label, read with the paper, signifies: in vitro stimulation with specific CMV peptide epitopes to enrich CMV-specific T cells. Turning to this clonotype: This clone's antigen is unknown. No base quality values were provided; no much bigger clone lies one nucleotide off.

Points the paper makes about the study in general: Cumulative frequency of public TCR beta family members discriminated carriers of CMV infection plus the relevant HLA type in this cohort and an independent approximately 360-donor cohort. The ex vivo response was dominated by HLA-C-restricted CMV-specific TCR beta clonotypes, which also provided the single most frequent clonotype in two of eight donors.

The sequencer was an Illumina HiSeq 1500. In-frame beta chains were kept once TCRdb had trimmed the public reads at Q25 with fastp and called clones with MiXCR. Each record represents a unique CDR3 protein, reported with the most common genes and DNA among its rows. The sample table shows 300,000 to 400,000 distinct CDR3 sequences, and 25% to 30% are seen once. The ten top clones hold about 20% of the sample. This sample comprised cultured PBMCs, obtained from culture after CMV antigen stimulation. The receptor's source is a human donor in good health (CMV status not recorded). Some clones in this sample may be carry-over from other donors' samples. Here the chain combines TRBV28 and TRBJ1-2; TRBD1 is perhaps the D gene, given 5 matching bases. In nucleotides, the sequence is TGTGCCAGCAGTTTTTGGACACAGAATGGCTACACCTTC. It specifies CASSFWTQNGYTF.